This T cell receptor beta chain was identified in a study of blood T cell repertoires in COVID-19. As for the study in general: Samples of COVID-19 (acute and convalescent) were obtained from the United States, Italy and Spain.

This CDR3 comprises 15 residues. Germline V gene data show CDR1 as SGHRS and CDR2 as YFSETQ. The junction had 2 bases not matched to a gene; V was cut back by 3 bases and J by 5 bases. Sequencing used immunoSEQ multiplex PCR; TCRdb keeps in-frame clones, though not all of them. The table lists about 300,000 clones, 87% of them singletons. The V and J genes are TRBV5-1 and TRBJ2-1, with 13 bases that match TRBD2. Sequencing was carried out using PBMCs or T cells enriched from blood (not recorded which). This sequence originates from a young woman who had recovered from COVID-19. CDR3 amino acids: CASSSGLAGNNEQFF. CDR3 nucleotide sequence: TGCGCCAGCAGCTCGGGACTAGCGGGAAACAATGAGCAGTTCTTC.